Following are 15 T cell receptor beta chains from one sample sequenced in a study of T cells in localized non-small cell lung cancer. Only in-frame clones appear in the TCRdb table, and some are missing; sequencing was by immunoSEQ multiplex PCR. The profile shows 40,000 to 50,000 clones, more than 85% of them singletons. The specimen comprised peripheral blood, sampled before any cancer treatment. The receptors originated from a woman aged 18-49 years with stage III lung adenocarcinoma.

The chain recombines TRBV18 with TRBJ1-5, with D unclear. Trimming took off 0 bases at V and 9 bases at J, with 6 bases between the two ends. Germline CDR1 is KGHSH and CDR2 is LQKENI. The CDR3 is made up of 12 amino acids. The CDR3 reads CASSPPDLPQHF. The CDR3 DNA reads as TGTGCCAGCTCACCACCGGACCTGCCCCAGCATTTT.

This rearrangement joins TRBV7-9 to TRBJ1-4; TRBD1 is a possible D gene (6 bases). V lost 6 bases, J lost 8 bases, and 19 bases lay in between. Germline CDR1 and CDR2: SEHNR and FQNEAQ (reference sequence). The CDR3 runs to 15 residues. CDR3 sequence: CASSRIGGLQEKLFF. As DNA, the CDR3 is TGTGCCAGCAGTCGTATTGGGGGGCTTCAAGAAAAACTGTTTTTT.

This sequence joins TRBV2 and TRBJ1-2, with D possibly matching TRBD1 (5 bases). Germline V gene data show CDR1 as SNHLY and CDR2 as FYNNEI. The V end was cut by 6 bases, the J end by 8 bases, with 25 bases between. The CDR3 runs 16 residues. CDR3 sequence (DNA): TGTGCCAGCAGCCGAGGTGTAGGGTCAGGGACTAAGGGCTACACCTTC. The encoded protein is CASSRGVGSGTKGYTF.

The rearrangement uses TRBV6-5 and TRBJ1-2; no clear D. The V gene's germline CDR1 is MNHEY and CDR2 SVGAGI. The CDR3 is 12 residues long. V lost 6 bases to trimming and J lost 2 bases, with 7 bases between them. The CDR3 nucleotides read TGTGCCAGCAGACCAGACAACTATGGCTACACCTTC. This codes for CASRPDNYGYTF.

The chain combines TRBV27 with TRBJ1-3, with a weak D call TRBD1 (5 bases). Trimming removed 7 bases at V and 4 bases at J, with 14 bases between. This CDR3 contains 14 residues. Germline V CDR1 and CDR2: MNHEY, SMNVEV (reference sequence). CDR3 loop: CASMIGGLGNTIYF. For the CDR3, the DNA is TGTGCCAGCATGATCGGGGGTTTAGGAAACACCATATATTTT.

This chain joins TRBV19 and TRBJ2-1; D is unresolved. Trimming took 4 bases from V and 0 from J, leaving 7 bases between them. Germline lookup yields CDR1 LNHDA and CDR2 SQIVND (reference sequence). This CDR3 has 14 residues. The CDR3 reads CASSSVSSYNEQFF. The CDR3 region has the DNA TGTGCCAGTAGTAGCGTGAGCTCCTACAATGAGCAGTTCTTC.

This clone has just a few counts. CDR3 sequence: CAWSAGVSNQPQHF. In DNA, the CDR3 is TGTGCCTGGAGTGCGGGGGTGAGCAATCAGCCCCAGCATTTT. V usage is TRBV30 and J usage is TRBJ1-5; possible D gene TRBD1, 5 bases. The CDR3 extends over 14 amino acids. Trimming pared 1 base from V and 1 base from J, leaving 8 bases between. Germline values: CDR1 GTSNPN, CDR2 SVGIG (reference sequence).

The chain joins TRBV7-2 to TRBJ1-5; D gene uncertain. In germline, CDR1 is SGHTA, CDR2 FQGNSA. The CDR3 extends over 13 amino acids. The V end was cut by 5 bases, the J end by 7 bases, with 12 bases between. CDR3 region: CASSVRGEQPQHF. In DNA, the CDR3 is TGTGCCAGCAGCGTACGGGGTGAACAGCCCCAGCATTTT.

Remarks on this clone: At one end the junction does not follow the germline gene, possibly because of a read error. This chain joins TRBV7-7 and TRBJ2-1, with a weak D call TRBD2 (6 bases). CDR1 is SSHAT and CDR2 is FNYEAQ in the germline V gene (reference sequence). There are 14 residues in the CDR3. The CDR3 spells CASSLSTAGGEQFF. The CDR3 coding sequence is TGTGCTAGCAGCTTATCAACGGCCGGGGGTGAGCAGTTCTTC.

This clone was seen more than once but under ten times. A read error may produce the germline difference seen at one junction end. V and J are TRBV7-7 and TRBJ2-5; the match to TRBD2 covers 7 bases. The CDR3 has 18 residues. The germline V gene has CDR1 SSHAT and CDR2 FNYEAQ (reference sequence). The DNA for the CDR3 is TGTGCTAGCAGCCGACAACGGCCTGGCGGGGGTAATCGGGAGACCCAGTACTTC. Protein: CASSRQRPGGGNRETQYF. Combining the CDR3 with reference TRBV7-7 and TRBJ2-5 gives the whole variable domain GAGVSQSPRYKVTKRGQDVTLRCDPISSHATLYWYQQALGQGPEFLTYFNYEAQPDKSGLPSDRFSAERPEGSISTLTIQRTEQRDSAMYRCASSRQRPGGGNRETQYFGPGTRLLVL.

V is TRBV25-1 and J is TRBJ1-1; 10 bases fit TRBD1. The CDR3 length is 15 residues. The germline CDR1 and CDR2 sequences are MGHDK and SYGVNS. J gave up 4 bases and V 6 bases, and 8 bases lay outside the gene matches. Here the CDR3 reads CASRQSGTGATEAFF. The CDR3 region has the DNA TGTGCCAGCAGACAATCCGGGACAGGGGCCACTGAAGCTTTCTTT.

The chain employs TRBV7-6 and TRBJ1-1; D gene uncertain. Germline V lookup: CDR1 SGHVS, CDR2 FNYEAQ. The CDR3 extends over 13 amino acids. With 5 bases removed from V and 1 base from J, the gap between germline ends came to 8 bases. CDR3 DNA: TGTGCCAGCAGCCCAACACGGAACACTGAAGCTTTCTTT. Encoded protein: CASSPTRNTEAFF.

The V and J genes are TRBV6-1 and TRBJ2-7; D remains ambiguous. Trimming took 5 bases from V and 4 from J, leaving 9 bases between them. From germline, CDR1 is MNHNS and CDR2 SASEGT. This CDR3 is built from 12 residues. The CDR3 spells CASSPRPYEQYF. CDR3 nucleotide sequence: TGTGCCAGCAGTCCCCGACCGTACGAGCAGTACTTC.

This clone was detected a few times. This rearrangement joins TRBV18 to TRBJ1-2, with D unclear. V was trimmed by 0 bases and J by 7 bases, leaving 6 bases between them. This CDR3 is built from 12 residues. CDR1 is KGHSH, CDR2 LQKENI, per germline. In DNA form, the CDR3 reads TGTGCCAGCTCACCACCGCTTACTGGCTACACCTTC. Protein sequence: CASSPPLTGYTF.

The V gene is TRBV6-6, the J gene TRBJ1-3; D gene uncertain. Trimming left V 0 bases short and J 0 bases short, with 9 bases between. The CDR3 is made up of 16 amino acids. In germline, CDR1 is MNHNY, CDR2 SVGAGI (reference sequence). The CDR3 sequence: CASSYSNTHSGNTIYF. CDR3 nucleotide sequence: TGTGCCAGCAGTTACTCGAACACACACTCTGGAAACACCATATATTTT.